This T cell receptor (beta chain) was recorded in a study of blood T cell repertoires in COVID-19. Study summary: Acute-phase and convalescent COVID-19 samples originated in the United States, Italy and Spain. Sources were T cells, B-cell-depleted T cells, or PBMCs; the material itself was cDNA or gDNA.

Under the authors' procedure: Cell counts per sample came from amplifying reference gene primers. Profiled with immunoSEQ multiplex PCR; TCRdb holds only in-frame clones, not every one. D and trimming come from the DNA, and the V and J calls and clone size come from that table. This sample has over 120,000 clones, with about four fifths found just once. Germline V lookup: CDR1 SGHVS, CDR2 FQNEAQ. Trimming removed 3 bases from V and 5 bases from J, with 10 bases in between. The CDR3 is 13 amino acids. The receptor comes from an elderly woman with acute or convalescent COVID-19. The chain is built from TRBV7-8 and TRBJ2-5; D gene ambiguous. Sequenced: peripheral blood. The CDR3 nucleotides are TGTGCCAGCAGCTTGGAGATTGTGGAGACCCAGTACTTC. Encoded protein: CASSLEIVETQYF.